The 5 T cell receptor beta chains below were found in one sample sequenced in a study of T cell repertoires in cytomegalovirus infection. For these TCRs, the target antigens are not known. Via MiXCR, TCRdb re-called the reads, giving one row per CDR3 protein. Of about 110,000 distinct CDR3 sequences in the sample, about 30% were seen once. This specimen was CD8+ T cells from cultured PBMCs, taken from culture after CMV antigen stimulation. These receptors originate from a human donor in good health (CMV status not recorded). Some clones in this sample may be carry-over from other donors' samples.

The chain couples TRBV10-3 to TRBJ2-3; D not resolved. V shed 5 bases and J shed 2 bases, with 8 bases lying between them. The CDR3 extends over 13 amino acids. Germline V gene data show CDR1 as ENHRY and CDR2 as SYGVKD. In DNA form, the CDR3 reads TGTGCCATCAGTAACAGCTTCACAGATACGCAGTATTTT. Translation: CAISNSFTDTQYF.

This clonotype was counted at least ten times. The chain recombines TRBV6-1 with TRBJ1-2; 8 bases are a match to TRBD1. The trim removed 5 bases at V and 8 bases at J, leaving 7 bases unmatched. The CDR3 runs to 13 residues. Per germline, CDR1 MNHNS and CDR2 SASEGT. The CDR3 here is CASSPDRDYGYTF. CDR3 nucleotide sequence: TGTGCCAGCAGTCCGGACAGGGATTACGGCTACACCTTC.

V is TRBV29-1 and J is TRBJ1-2; no clear D gene. Germline CDR1 and CDR2: SQVTM and ANQGSEA. V shed 1 base and J shed 3 bases, with 9 bases lying between them. The CDR3 sequence is 13 residues long. CDR3: CSVEGGKYYGYTF. As DNA, the CDR3 is TGCAGCGTTGAAGGCGGCAAATACTATGGCTACACCTTC.

This clonotype was seen only a few times. The chain joins TRBV7-9 to TRBJ2-3; D may match TRBD1 or TRBD2 (6 bases each). This CDR3 is built from 16 residues. The germline CDR1 and CDR2 sequences are SEHNR and FQNEAQ (reference sequence). V was trimmed by 1 base and J by 4 bases, leaving 15 bases between them. CDR3 amino acids: CASSLVTGRIPDTQYF. The CDR3 bases are TGTGCCAGCAGCTTAGTAACAGGGAGGATACCAGATACGCAGTATTTT.

The chain uses TRBV5-6 and TRBJ2-2; 7 nucleotides agree with TRBD1. CDR1 and CDR2 (germline): SGHDT, YYEEEE. This CDR3 has 16 residues. V gave up 4 bases and J gave up 1 base; unmatched junction bases: 7. This CDR3 is CASSLPTGMNTGELFF. CDR3 coding DNA: TGTGCCAGCAGCCTTCCGACAGGGATGAACACCGGGGAGCTGTTTTTT.